One sample yielded the 24 T cell receptor beta chains listed below, sequenced in a study of human T cells and chemical hapten exposure. TCRdb analysed the RACE reads with MiXCR anew, one entry per CDR3 protein. The profile shows roughly 75,000 distinct CDR3 sequences, about 8.6% of them singletons. Specified time point: healthy volunteer bleed at 6 weeks. Unfractionated whole blood yielded total RNA. Sample: whole blood. These receptors were taken from a female donor in good health. Some clones in this sample may be carry-over from other donors' samples.

The V call is TRBV6-1, the J call TRBJ2-7; 10 bases are a match to TRBD1. V shed 6 bases and J 5 bases; nucleotides not matched to a gene: 4. Germline CDR1 and CDR2: MNHNS and SASEGT. CDR3 length: 13 residues. This CDR3 reads CASRRTGGDEQYF. As DNA, the CDR3 is TGTGCCAGCAGGAGGACAGGGGGGGACGAGCAGTACTTC.

This clonotype has ten or more counts. The V gene is TRBV18, the J gene TRBJ1-5; D ambiguous. Trimming shortened V by 3 bases and J by 3 bases, and 6 bases separated the two germline ends. This CDR3 contains 13 residues. Germline V CDR1 and CDR2: KGHSH, LQKENI. CDR3 region: CASSPEYNQPQHF. As DNA, the CDR3 is TGTGCCAGCTCACCGGAGTACAATCAGCCCCAGCATTTT.

This clonotype came up many times. V and J are TRBV2 and TRBJ2-7; possible D gene TRBD1, 5 bases. The germline V and J ends were trimmed by 5 bases and 9 bases, with 14 bases remaining between them. This CDR3 contains 12 residues. Germline CDR1 SNHLY, CDR2 FYNNEI. This CDR3 reads CASSMTVRLQYF. CDR3 nucleotides: TGTGCCAGCAGTATGACAGTTCGGTTGCAGTACTTC.

This clonotype occurred many times. This sequence joins TRBV5-5 and TRBJ1-1; 8 bases line up with TRBD1. Germline CDR1 reads SGHKS; CDR2 reads YYEKEE (reference sequence). The length of the CDR3 is 15 residues. V lost 4 bases and J lost 0; bases outside the gene matches: 5. In nucleotides, the CDR3 is TGTGCCAGCAGCGTGGACAGGGCACTGAACACTGAAGCTTTCTTT. This sequence encodes CASSVDRALNTEAFF.

This clonotype has just a few counts. The V and J genes are TRBV20-1 and TRBJ2-4; 10 nucleotides match TRBD2. The J segment lost 3 bases and the V segment lost 0 bases, leaving 8 bases of the junction unmatched. The germline V gene encodes CDR1 DFQATT and CDR2 SNEGSKA (reference sequence). CDR3 length equals 17 residues. The DNA for the CDR3 is TGCAGTGCTAGAGATGGCCAGCGGGGGGGCAGCAAAAACATTCAGTACTTC. Amino acid sequence: CSARDGQRGGSKNIQYF.

In its sample, this clonotype was seen many times. The rearrangement links TRBV27 to TRBJ1-2; 9 bases agree with TRBD1. The CDR3 runs 21 residues. J was trimmed by 3 bases and V by 5 bases; bases with no gene match: 25. The V gene's germline CDR1 is MNHEY and CDR2 SMNVEV (reference sequence). The CDR3 protein is CASSPIPDLGQGTAEDYGYTF. The CDR3 bases are TGTGCCAGCAGTCCCATACCCGATTTGGGACAGGGAACCGCAGAGGACTATGGCTACACCTTC.

This clonotype was picked up many times. This rearrangement joins TRBV29-1 to TRBJ1-5; unclear D gene. This CDR3 has 13 residues. V gave up 1 base and J gave up 2 bases, with 6 bases separating them. Germline lookup yields CDR1 SQVTM and CDR2 ANQGSEA. Here the CDR3 DNA reads TGCAGCGTTGAAGCGGCGGGCAATCAGCCCCAGCATTTT. Translation: CSVEAAGNQPQHF.

This clonotype was recorded at least ten times. J is TRBJ2-1 and V is TRBV6-2 or TRBV6-3; possibly TRBD2 for D (5 bases). Trimming removed 4 bases from V and 0 bases from J, with 10 bases in between. CDR1 MNHEY and CDR2 SVGEGT come from the germline V gene. The CDR3 runs 15 residues. Written as DNA, the CDR3 is TGTGCCAGCAGTTCCTTAGGGAGCTCCTACAATGAGCAGTTCTTC. It is translated as CASSSLGSSYNEQFF.

This clonotype was seen many times. The rearrangement uses TRBV7-6 and TRBJ2-7; tentatively, D is TRBD1 (6 bases). Germline V gene data show CDR1 as SGHVS and CDR2 as FNYEAQ. This CDR3 contains 14 residues. Trimming shortened V by 0 bases and J by 2 bases, and 8 bases separated the two germline ends. The DNA for the CDR3 is TGTGCCAGCAGCTTAGCGGGGGCGACCTACGAGCAGTACTTC. This encodes CASSLAGATYEQYF.

The sample holds many counts of this clonotype. The chain is built from TRBV15 and TRBJ2-7, with 10 bases aligning to TRBD1. Germline CDR1 is LNHNV and CDR2 is YYDKDF (reference sequence). The CDR3 sequence is 15 residues long. J was trimmed by 1 base and V by 5 bases; bases with no gene match: 5. The CDR3 sequence: CATSFGQGGSYEQYF. For the CDR3, the DNA is TGTGCCACCAGCTTTGGACAGGGGGGTTCCTACGAGCAGTACTTC.

This clonotype has just a few counts. The V and J genes are TRBV6-5 and TRBJ1-1; 11 positions agree with TRBD1. This CDR3 comprises 19 residues. Germline V gives CDR1 MNHEY, CDR2 SVGAGI. V lost 0 bases to trimming and J lost 5 bases; unmatched junction nucleotides: 14. The CDR3 coding sequence is TGTGCCAGCAGTTACTCGATGGGGGGACAGGGGGGATTTATGACTGAAGCTTTCTTT. It codes for CASSYSMGGQGGFMTEAFF.

V usage is TRBV4-2 and J usage is TRBJ1-1, with unresolved D. The CDR3 is 14 residues long. Per the germline V gene, CDR1 is LGHNA and CDR2 is YNFKEQ. The ends were cut back, 0 bases at V and 0 bases at J, with 5 bases in the middle. Written as DNA, the CDR3 is TGTGCCAGCAGCCAAGATTTATTGAACACTGAAGCTTTCTTT. Its translation is CASSQDLLNTEAFF.

This rearrangement joins TRBV20-1 to TRBJ2-7; 8 bases fit TRBD1. CDR1 and CDR2 from the germline V gene are DFQATT and SNEGSKA (reference sequence). The CDR3 sequence is 16 residues long. The trim removed 8 bases at V and 2 bases at J, leaving 17 bases unmatched. CDR3 in DNA: TGCAGTCCCGACCCCCTTCGCGGACAGGGAGCCTACGAGCAGTACTTC. Protein product: CSPDPLRGQGAYEQYF.

There are many counts of this clonotype. V gene TRBV29-1 combines with J gene TRBJ2-7, with TRBD1 matching 12 bases. The CDR3 covers 12 residues. The germline V gene encodes CDR1 SQVTM and CDR2 ANQGSEA. Trimming took 6 bases from V and 9 from J; bases not matched to a gene: 6. CDR3 coding DNA: TGCAGCGTCCGAGGGACAGGGGGCGGGCAGTACTTC. This translates into CSVRGTGGGQYF.

The table lists this clonotype with a few counts. The CDR3: CASSQIQQETQYF. The CDR3, as DNA: TGTGCCAGCAGCCAAATACAGCAAGAGACCCAGTACTTC. V and J are TRBV3-1 and TRBJ2-5, with D unresolved. The CDR3 length is 13 residues. Looked up from germline, CDR1 is LGHDT and CDR2 is YNNKEL (reference sequence). Trimming took off 2 bases at V and 2 bases at J, with 6 bases between the two ends.

The V call is TRBV15, the J call TRBJ2-1; perhaps TRBD1 as D (5 bases). The CDR3 length is 14 residues. With 4 bases removed from V and 10 bases from J, the gap between germline ends came to 17 bases. Germline CDR1 is LNHNV and CDR2 is YYDKDF (reference sequence). CDR3: CATSNLLGQAEQFF. The CDR3 DNA follows: TGTGCCACCAGCAATCTATTGGGGCAGGCCGAGCAGTTCTTC.

This sequence joins TRBV20-1 and TRBJ2-5; D possibly matches TRBD1 or TRBD2 (5 bases each). V lost 1 base and J 2 bases, leaving 11 bases between the germline ends. Germline V gives CDR1 DFQATT, CDR2 SNEGSKA (reference sequence). CDR3 length equals 14 residues. The CDR3 DNA sequence: TGCAGTGCTAGAGCCGGGGCTTATCAAGAGACCCAGTACTTC. Translation gives CSARAGAYQETQYF.

There are many counts of this clonotype. This chain connects TRBV7-2 to TRBJ2-3; D not resolved. This CDR3 comprises 14 residues. Germline V gene lookup returns CDR1 SGHTA and CDR2 FQGNSA. V was clipped by 2 bases and J by 5 bases, with 11 bases between them. CDR3 sequence reads: CASSLQRVRDTQYF. DNA of the CDR3: TGTGCCAGCAGCTTACAGCGAGTTCGAGATACGCAGTATTTT.

The V gene is TRBV7-9, the J gene TRBJ2-7; weak D call: TRBD1 (6 bases). With 1 base removed from V and 11 bases from J, the gap between germline ends came to 12 bases. There are 12 residues in the CDR3. Germline values: CDR1 SEHNR, CDR2 FQNEAQ (reference sequence). CDR3 residues: CASSLDRDTKYF. The CDR3 coding sequence is TGTGCCAGCAGCTTAGACCGGGACACCAAGTACTTC.

The rearrangement links TRBV19 to TRBJ2-2; possible D gene TRBD2, 6 bases. Trimming left V 5 bases short and J 0 bases short, with 19 bases between. Germline V lookup: CDR1 LNHDA, CDR2 SQIVND (reference sequence). This CDR3 is 18 amino acids long. CDR3 in amino acids: CASSPHVRGYANTGELFF. In DNA form, the CDR3 reads TGTGCCAGTAGTCCCCACGTGCGGGGATACGCGAACACCGGGGAGCTGTTTTTT.

CDR3 nucleotide sequence: TGTGCCAGTAGTATAGATAGTTGCATAGAGACCCAGTACTTC. Its translation: CASSIDSCIETQYF. The V call is TRBV19, the J call TRBJ2-5, with D unresolved. Trimming pared 0 bases from V and 4 bases from J, leaving 9 bases between. The CDR3 is 14 amino acids. Per the germline V gene, CDR1 is LNHDA and CDR2 is SQIVND (reference sequence).

This clonotype occurred many times. The V gene is TRBV12-3 or TRBV12-4, the J gene TRBJ2-7, with TRBD2 identical over 7 bases. This CDR3 spans 13 amino acids. The trim removed 5 bases at V and 4 bases at J, leaving 5 bases unmatched. CDR3 nucleotides: TGTGCCAGCAGTCCCCGGGAGGTATACGAGCAGTACTTC. It translates to CASSPREVYEQYF.

This clonotype was found a few times. V gene TRBV7-2 combines with J gene TRBJ2-3; possible D gene TRBD2, 5 bases. The germline CDR1 and CDR2 sequences are SGHTA and FQGNSA. V lost 4 bases to trimming and J lost 1 base, with 12 bases between them. This CDR3 has 15 residues. The chain's CDR3 is CASSYGVTRTDTQYF. The CDR3 DNA reads TGTGCCAGCAGCTACGGGGTGACCCGCACAGATACGCAGTATTTT.

V and J are TRBV10-3 and TRBJ2-5, with 10 bases fitting TRBD2. Germline V gene sequence: CDR1 ENHRY, CDR2 SYGVKD. J lost 1 base, V lost 3 bases, and 11 bases had no gene match. There are 18 residues in the CDR3. The DNA for the CDR3 is TGTGCCATCAGTGATCCGGCAAATAGCGGGGGGTTCCAAGAGACCCAGTACTTC. Translation gives CAISDPANSGGFQETQYF.